The entry below gives a single T cell receptor (beta chain) sequence along with its context. Germline V gene data show CDR1 as SGHNT and CDR2 as YYREEE (reference sequence). Trimming removed 4 bases from V and 4 bases from J; junction bases left unmatched: 6. This CDR3 has 14 residues. These data belong to a study of CD8 T cells in Susac syndrome. Random hexamers primed reverse transcription of about 0.45 to 1 ug RNA. TCRdb called the immunoSEQ multiplex PCR reads again in MiXCR, with one record for every CDR3 protein. Found here are fewer than 150,000 distinct CDR3 sequences, 90% to 95% of them singletons; the top ten hold approximately 0.24%.

The material sequenced was CD8+ T cells from PBMCs. V usage is TRBV5-4 and J usage is TRBJ1-1; 8 nucleotides match TRBD1. The sequence was collected from a human donor with multiple sclerosis. The CDR3 DNA sequence: TGTGCCAGCAGCACCTCAGGGGGCGTCACTGAAGCTTTCTTT. It translates to CASSTSGGVTEAFF.